What follows describes a single T cell receptor beta chain. Its antigen remains unidentified. This specimen comes from a study of shared clonotypes between healthy human individuals. Using roughly 180 ng DNA, approximately 30,000 T cell genomes, the sorted-subset replicate PCRs were run. Profiling relied on immunoSEQ multiplex PCR, and the TCRdb table lists in-frame clones only, not all of them. The sample has approximately 980,000 clones; 76% are singletons. Study-wide results and caveats: Naive subsets, compared against memory subsets, generally had larger estimated richness values.

The CDR3 covers 12 residues. J lost 6 bases, V lost 6 bases, and 4 bases had no gene match. Germline CDR1 reads SNHLY; CDR2 reads FYNNEI. The chain links TRBV2 to TRBJ2-7; 8 nucleotides agree with TRBD1. The sample was memory CD4+ T cells sorted from blood. Subset indicated: CD45RA-negative fraction. This receptor was obtained from a man younger than 35 in good health. The CDR3 region has the DNA TGTGCCAGCAGCTGGACAGGGTTCGAGCAGTACTTC. Amino acids: CASSWTGFEQYF.